Each of the 32 T cell receptor beta chains below was sequenced from the same sample in a study of shared clonotypes between healthy human individuals. Libraries were prepared by immunoSEQ multiplex PCR; TCRdb keeps only in-frame clonotypes and omits some of them. The repertoire includes nearly 1 million clones, approximately 80% of them detected once, and about 1.5% sits in the top ten. Sequenced sample: memory CD4+ T cells sorted from blood. Subset specified: CD45RA-negative fraction. The receptor source for this set is a man aged 18 to 29 in good health.

The V gene is TRBV6-6, the J gene TRBJ2-7; the D gene is possibly TRBD2 (5 bases). This CDR3 spans 16 amino acids. Trimming removed 6 bases at V and 5 bases at J, with 23 bases between. Germline CDR1 and CDR2: MNHNY and SVGAGI (reference sequence). CDR3 loop: CASSGSPVGSGNEQYF. Written as DNA, the CDR3 is TGTGCCAGCAGCGGATCCCCGGTCGGGTCCGGGAACGAGCAGTACTTC.

Details on this clone: Other DNA sequences in this sample translate to the same CDR3. The chain has TRBV7-9 and TRBJ2-7, with D hard to call. V lost 4 bases to trimming and J lost 2 bases, with 3 bases between them. The CDR3 has 11 amino acids. CDR1 is SEHNR and CDR2 is FQNEAQ in the germline V gene (reference sequence). The CDR3 loop reads CASSSAYEQYF. The DNA for the CDR3 is TGTGCCAGCAGCTCTGCCTACGAGCAGTACTTC.

The chain uses TRBV10-3 and TRBJ2-6; TRBD1 might be the D (5 bases). The germline V and J ends were trimmed by 5 bases and 2 bases, with 10 bases remaining between them. Looked up from germline, CDR1 is ENHRY and CDR2 is SYGVKD. This CDR3 region has 15 residues. Here the CDR3 DNA reads TGTGCCATCAGTTACCCAGGGACTGGGGCCAACGTCCTGACTTTC. It codes for CAISYPGTGANVLTF.

This clone showed up just a few times. The rearrangement joins TRBV6-1 to TRBJ2-5, with a tentative D call TRBD2 (6 bases). The germline V gene encodes CDR1 MNHNS and CDR2 SASEGT. This CDR3 has 14 residues. Trimming removed 4 bases at V and 5 bases at J, with 14 bases between. The CDR3, as DNA: TGTGCCAGCAGTGGTTACAGGAGCGGGGAGACCCAGTACTTC. The encoded protein is CASSGYRSGETQYF.

This clone was seen repeatedly, ten times or more. The chain employs TRBV11-2 and TRBJ1-3; D remains unclear. The CDR3 is 13 residues long. Between the trimmed V and J ends, which lost 6 bases and 0 bases, there was a span of 6 bases. Germline-derived CDR1 and CDR2 are SGHAT and FQNNGV. The CDR3 sequence: CASSVSSGNTIYF. The CDR3 coding sequence is TGTGCCAGCAGTGTCTCCTCTGGAAACACCATATATTTT.

About this clone itself: One base separates it from a far larger clone, so it is likely a read error. The same CDR3 is also encoded by other DNA sequences in this sample. This chain links TRBV7-2 with TRBJ2-1; D may be TRBD1 (6 bases). Germline V gene lookup returns CDR1 SGHTA and CDR2 FQGNSA. Trimming removed 0 bases at V and 0 bases at J, with 6 bases between. This CDR3 has 15 residues. As DNA, the CDR3 is TGTGCCAGCAGCTTAGCACAGGGCTCCTACAATGAGCAGTTCTTC. It codes for CASSLAQGSYNEQFF.

The sample holds one count of this clone. The chain has TRBV30 and TRBJ1-3; D call uncertain. Germline V CDR1 and CDR2: GTSNPN, SVGIG (reference sequence). V dropped 0 bases and J dropped 3 bases, with 6 bases sitting between them. This CDR3 comprises 13 residues. In DNA form, the CDR3 reads TGTGCCTGGAGTGTAAACGGTGGAAACACCATATATTTT. It specifies CAWSVNGGNTIYF.

The chain links TRBV2 to TRBJ2-3; 7 nucleotides match TRBD1. The CDR3 is 15 amino acids. V dropped 5 bases and J dropped 2; count of bases not matched to a gene: 7. Per germline, CDR1 SNHLY and CDR2 FYNNEI. The CDR3 sequence: CASSSRQGFTDTQYF. CDR3 sequence (DNA): TGTGCCAGCAGTTCTCGACAGGGCTTCACAGATACGCAGTATTTT.

V gene TRBV5-1 combines with J gene TRBJ2-5; tentative D call: TRBD1 (5 bases). V was clipped by 4 bases and J by 2 bases, with 12 bases between them. CDR3 length equals 14 residues. Germline CDR1 is SGHRS and CDR2 is YFSETQ. CDR3 sequence reads: CASSKGDSQETQYF. In nucleotides, the CDR3 is TGCGCCAGCAGCAAGGGCGACAGTCAAGAGACCCAGTACTTC.

This clone was recorded only once. This sequence joins TRBV5-1 and TRBJ2-5, with TRBD2 matching over 8 bases. CDR3 length equals 15 residues. The V segment lost 5 bases and the J segment 2 bases; nucleotides outside the gene matches: 8. CDR1 SGHRS and CDR2 YFSETQ come from the germline V gene. The CDR3 DNA is TGCGCCAGCAGACGAGGAGCGGGAGAGCAAGAGACCCAGTACTTC. Protein sequence: CASRRGAGEQETQYF.

As to this clone: Different DNA sequences within this sample yield the same CDR3. The rearrangement uses TRBV6-5 and TRBJ2-3; D is undetermined. The germline CDR1 and CDR2 sequences are MNHEY and SVGAGI. This CDR3 has 11 amino acids. V lost 2 bases and J 6 bases, leaving 3 bases between the germline ends. The CDR3 protein is CASSYVDTQYF. The CDR3 coding sequence is TGTGCCAGCAGTTACGTCGATACGCAGTATTTT.

V and J are TRBV5-4 and TRBJ2-3, with 8 bases that match TRBD2. The germline V gene encodes CDR1 SGHNT and CDR2 YYREEE (reference sequence). The trim removed 0 bases at V and 0 bases at J, leaving 9 bases unmatched. This CDR3 spans 18 amino acids. Written as DNA, the CDR3 is TGTGCCAGCAGCTTGGGGGGACTAGAAGCCCCTAGCACAGATACGCAGTATTTT. It specifies CASSLGGLEAPSTDTQYF.

J is TRBJ2-1 and V is TRBV5-1; TRBD2 matches 8 bases. In germline, CDR1 is SGHRS, CDR2 YFSETQ. Trimming cost V 4 bases and J 7 bases; bases outside gene matches: 7. This CDR3 spans 14 amino acids. The CDR3 region is CASSRSGSENEQFF. CDR3 sequence (DNA): TGCGCCAGCAGCCGGAGCGGGAGCGAGAATGAGCAGTTCTTC.

This clone turned up a few times. This chain connects TRBV2 to TRBJ2-7; a weak D match, TRBD1 (5 bases). V lost 2 bases to trimming and J lost 0 bases, with 5 bases between them. The CDR3 contains 13 residues. Germline V gives CDR1 SNHLY, CDR2 FYNNEI. In nucleotides, the CDR3 is TGTGCCAGCAGTGAACAGGGCTCCTACGAGCAGTACTTC. It is translated as CASSEQGSYEQYF.

The chain carries TRBV9 and TRBJ1-6; 9 bases fit TRBD1. This CDR3 has 14 residues. Germline CDR1 and CDR2: SGDLS and YYNGEE. V gave up 2 bases and J gave up 9 bases; unmatched junction bases: 3. The CDR3 sequence is CASSVGTGSSPLHF. The CDR3 region has the DNA TGTGCCAGCAGCGTCGGGACAGGGAGTTCACCCCTCCACTTT.

The chain joins TRBV4-1 to TRBJ2-1; D is perhaps TRBD2 (7 bases). Germline CDR1 and CDR2: MGHRA and YSYEKL. V lost 4 bases to trimming and J lost 0 bases, with 13 bases between them. There are 16 residues in the CDR3. Here the CDR3 reads CASSPREGGSYNEQFF. As DNA, the CDR3 is TGCGCCAGCAGCCCAAGGGAGGGGGGCTCCTACAATGAGCAGTTCTTC.

The chain joins TRBV28 to TRBJ2-7; perhaps TRBD1 as D (6 bases). The CDR3 is made up of 14 amino acids. The V end was cut by 6 bases, the J end by 0 bases, with 12 bases between. Germline-derived CDR1 and CDR2 are MDHEN and SYDVKM. The CDR3 DNA sequence: TGTGCCAGCAGCGGGGACACCCACTCCTACGAGCAGTACTTC. This gives the protein CASSGDTHSYEQYF. The whole variable domain, remainder taken from reference TRBV28 and TRBJ2-7, is DVKVTQSSRYLVKRTGEKVFLECVQDMDHENMFWYRQDPGLGLRLIYFSYDVKMKEKGDIPEGYSVSREKKERFSLILESASTNQTSMYLCASSGDTHSYEQYFGPGTRLTVT.

As to this clone: Additional DNA sequences in this sample encode the identical CDR3. The V call is TRBV30, the J call TRBJ2-4; D call uncertain. The germline V gene encodes CDR1 GTSNPN and CDR2 SVGIG (reference sequence). The CDR3 is 16 amino acids. The V end lost 0 bases, the J end lost 0 bases, and 12 bases lay between the germline ends. The DNA of the CDR3 is TGTGCCTGGAGTGTTGGGCAGCCCCTAGCCAAAAACATTCAGTACTTC. As protein: CAWSVGQPLAKNIQYF.

This clone was seen a handful of times. The chain uses TRBV5-6 and TRBJ2-1; no reliable D call. CDR1 SGHDT and CDR2 YYEEEE come from the germline V gene. Trimming pared 0 bases from V and 0 bases from J, leaving 7 bases between. There are 15 residues in the CDR3. The CDR3 loop reads CASSLATSSYNEQFF. The CDR3 DNA sequence: TGTGCCAGCAGCTTGGCGACGAGCTCCTACAATGAGCAGTTCTTC. Based on the CDR3 plus reference TRBV5-6 and TRBJ2-1, the full variable domain is DAGVTQSPTHLIKTRGQQVTLRCSPKSGHDTVSWYQQALGQGPQFIFQYYEEEERQRGNFPDRFSGHQFPNYSSELNVNALLLGDSALYLCASSLATSSYNEQFFGPGTRLTVL.

The V gene is TRBV7-2, the J gene TRBJ2-3, with TRBD1 as a possible D gene (5 bases). This CDR3 contains 16 residues. Germline V lookup: CDR1 SGHTA, CDR2 FQGNSA. V was cut by 5 bases and J by 2 bases, with 17 bases left in between. The CDR3 spells CASSGWTPVFTDTQYF. For the CDR3, the DNA is TGTGCCAGCAGCGGATGGACACCGGTATTCACAGATACGCAGTATTTT.

On this clone: Distinct nucleotide sequences in the sample also encode this CDR3. V is TRBV9 and J is TRBJ1-1; 8 bases match TRBD1. Germline assignment: CDR1 SGDLS and CDR2 YYNGEE. With 0 bases clipped from V and 1 base from J, the junction kept 2 bases outside the gene matches. The CDR3 covers 15 residues. CDR3 amino acids: CASSVAGQGNTEAFF. CDR3 coding DNA: TGTGCCAGCAGCGTAGCTGGACAGGGGAACACTGAAGCTTTCTTT.

J is TRBJ1-2 and V is TRBV6-6; weak D call: TRBD1 (5 bases). Trimming took off 4 bases at V and 7 bases at J, with 16 bases between the two ends. The CDR3 extends over 14 amino acids. Germline V lookup: CDR1 MNHNY, CDR2 SVGAGI (reference sequence). The CDR3 DNA reads as TGTGCCAGCAGTTCCCCCCCGCAGGGCGGTGGCTACACCTTC. This gives the protein CASSSPPQGGGYTF.

The chain employs TRBV18 and TRBJ1-6, with D possibly matching TRBD1 (5 bases). The CDR3 extends over 13 amino acids. The germline V gene has CDR1 KGHSH and CDR2 LQKENI. V was trimmed by 5 bases and J by 7 bases, leaving 9 bases between them. The CDR3 sequence is CASSTGTNSPLHF. In nucleotides, the CDR3 is TGTGCCAGCTCAACCGGGACCAATTCACCCCTCCACTTT.

V usage is TRBV11-2 and J usage is TRBJ2-5; possible D gene TRBD2, 5 bases. Germline loops: CDR1 SGHAT, CDR2 FQNNGV. This CDR3 is built from 14 residues. V gave up 1 base and J gave up 5 bases, with 11 bases separating them. The CDR3 DNA reads TGTGCCAGCAGCTTAGCCAGGACTGGCGAGACCCAGTACTTC. Encoded protein: CASSLARTGETQYF.

The chain is built from TRBV2 and TRBJ2-2, with D possibly being TRBD1 (5 bases). The V end lost 2 bases, the J end lost 7 bases, and 5 bases lay between the germline ends. Germline V gene sequence: CDR1 SNHLY, CDR2 FYNNEI. The CDR3 covers 12 residues. CDR3 nucleotide sequence: TGTGCCAGCAGTGAACAGGGCGGGGAGCTGTTTTTT. It codes for CASSEQGGELFF. The entire variable domain, with the rest obtained from reference TRBV2 and TRBJ2-2, is as follows: EPEVTQTPSHQVTQMGQEVILRCVPISNHLYFYWYRQILGQKVEFLVSFYNNEISEKSEIFDDQFSVERPDGSNFTLKIRSTKLEDSAMYFCASSEQGGELFFGEGSRLTVL.

This chain's CDR3 is CAISESTSGYGYTF. The CDR3 DNA is TGTGCCATCAGTGAGTCCACGTCCGGCTATGGCTACACCTTC. The V gene is TRBV10-3, the J gene TRBJ1-2; unclear D gene. Trimming took 0 bases from V and 4 from J, leaving 9 bases between them. This CDR3 has 14 residues. Germline loops: CDR1 ENHRY, CDR2 SYGVKD.

The chain employs TRBV28 and TRBJ1-6; D may be TRBD1 (5 bases). Deletions cut 6 bases from V and 9 bases from J, with 15 bases between. This CDR3 is 14 amino acids long. Germline lookup yields CDR1 MDHEN and CDR2 SYDVKM. Here the CDR3 reads CASSVRESSSPLHF. The CDR3 DNA follows: TGTGCCAGCAGCGTCAGGGAGTCCAGTTCACCCCTCCACTTT.

The gene calls are TRBV27 and TRBJ1-1; 8 nucleotides align to TRBD1. Germline CDR1 reads MNHEY; CDR2 reads SMNVEV (reference sequence). The V segment lost 3 bases and the J segment 4 bases; nucleotides outside the gene matches: 1. There are 13 residues in the CDR3. In nucleotides, the CDR3 is TGTGCCAGCAGTTTCGACAGGGGCACTGAAGCTTTCTTT. Protein sequence: CASSFDRGTEAFF.

The V and J genes are TRBV18 and TRBJ2-3; D not certain. The CDR3 covers 14 residues. Germline CDR1 KGHSH, CDR2 LQKENI. The V end was cut by 0 bases, the J end by 2 bases, with 6 bases between. The CDR3 is CASSPPGTTDTQYF. The DNA of the CDR3 is TGTGCCAGCTCACCACCGGGTACCACAGATACGCAGTATTTT.

The rearrangement joins TRBV5-1 to TRBJ2-7; 9 positions match TRBD1. Germline V gives CDR1 SGHRS, CDR2 YFSETQ. J gave up 3 bases and V 4 bases, and 8 bases lay outside the gene matches. The CDR3 spans 15 residues. CDR3 residues: CASSPGTGTLYEQYF. CDR3 bases: TGCGCCAGCAGCCCGGGGACAGGGACCCTCTACGAGCAGTACTTC.

A remark on this clone: Other DNA sequences in this sample translate to the same CDR3. The rearrangement links TRBV9 to TRBJ1-4; D not certain. V lost 0 bases and J lost 4, with 7 bases in between. The germline V gene has CDR1 SGDLS and CDR2 YYNGEE. The CDR3 is 14 amino acids. The CDR3 DNA reads TGTGCCAGCAGCGTAGGAGGTCTTAATGAAAAACTGTTTTTT. This gives the protein CASSVGGLNEKLFF.

J is TRBJ2-2 and V is TRBV27; 10 bases are a match to TRBD1. V dropped 5 bases and J dropped 7; count of bases not matched to a gene: 4. The CDR3 has 14 amino acids. Germline V gives CDR1 MNHEY, CDR2 SMNVEV (reference sequence). CDR3 nucleotide sequence: TGTGCCAGCAGTACGGGACAGGGGAGCGGGGAGCTGTTTTTT. The encoded protein is CASSTGQGSGELFF.